This entry describes one T cell receptor (beta chain). Its antigen remains unidentified. This sample was included in a study of cytomegalovirus exposure and HLA in healthy donors. Study-wide results and limits: In a later analysis, most CMV-associated TCR beta chains appeared HLA-restricted. Several of the most significant clusters appeared, in a later analysis, to be linked to common viral pathogens. Reported performance of the classifier showed diagnosis of cytomegalovirus status with high specificity and sensitivity.

The study ran its PCR with 60 Vbeta and 13 Jbeta primers. Only in-frame clones appear in the TCRdb table, and some are missing; sequencing was by immunoSEQ multiplex PCR. The table shows around 80,000 clones, with 78% occurring only once. There are 11 residues in the CDR3. V shed 5 bases and J shed 4 bases, with 6 bases lying between them. Germline lookup yields CDR1 LNHDA and CDR2 SQIVND (reference sequence). These donors, healthy bone marrow donors, were studied. The chain recombines TRBV19 with TRBJ2-7; D unresolved. The clonotype was recovered from a man between 35 and 55 years old in good health and CMV-seronegative. The material sequenced was PBMCs. DNA of the CDR3: TGTGCCAGTAGTTTCAATTACGAGCAGTACTTC. Residues: CASSFNYEQYF.